Listed here is a single TCR beta chain. Its target is not known. Data came from immunoSEQ multiplex PCR; TCRdb stores just in-frame clones and leaves some out. Counted here are about 150,000 clones, about nine tenths occurring once; the ten biggest clones make up about 4%. Some second doses came at about 4 weeks and others at about 12 weeks; these were pooled. This specimen belongs to a study of T cell responses to AZD1222 COVID-19 vaccine. This CDR3 has 16 residues. V was trimmed by 0 bases and J by 2 bases, leaving 13 bases between them. CDR1 is ENHRY and CDR2 is SYGVKD in the germline V gene. Whole-study results and caveats: Among vaccine-associated CD4 TCRs, coverage spanned spike, with dominance at 160-218 and 743-854. Repertoires were obtained only post-peak T cell response.

The chain carries TRBV10-3 and TRBJ1-2; possibly TRBD1 for D (6 bases). The source was peripheral blood, collected 28 days after the second AZD1222 dose. The receptor was derived from an adult who received the AZD1222 COVID-19 vaccine. Here the CDR3 DNA reads TGTGCCATCAGTGAGTCTACGACAGGACCCAACTATGGCTACACCTTC. Its translation: CAISESTTGPNYGYTF.